Listed here are 30 T cell receptor beta chains from one sample, sequenced in a study of response to subunit inactivated influenza vaccine. MiXCR was run by TCRdb on the RT-PCR reads, yielding one entry per CDR3 protein. The data contain about 190,000 distinct CDR3 sequences, 13% to 15% of them singletons. Sequenced here: CD8+ T cells sorted from PBMCs, sampled about 5 days after vaccination. These receptor sequences come from a man in his fifties who received an inactivated influenza vaccine.

This rearrangement joins TRBV11-1 to TRBJ2-1; D unclear. Germline V gives CDR1 SGHAT, CDR2 FQDESV (reference sequence). The germline V and J ends were trimmed by 0 bases and 0 bases, with 9 bases remaining between them. This CDR3 comprises 16 residues. CDR3 loop: CASSLADRSSYNEQFF. The CDR3, as DNA: TGTGCCAGCAGCTTAGCCGACCGGAGCTCCTACAATGAGCAGTTCTTC.

The gene calls are TRBV10-3 and TRBJ2-1; no definite D call. V was cut by 2 bases and J by 6 bases, with 5 bases left in between. The CDR3 loop spans 12 amino acids. The germline V gene has CDR1 ENHRY and CDR2 SYGVKD. This chain's CDR3 is CAISEIGNEQFF. In nucleotides, the CDR3 is TGTGCCATCAGTGAGATCGGCAATGAGCAGTTCTTC.

The rearrangement joins TRBV14 to TRBJ2-5; 8 bases map to TRBD1. V shed 5 bases and J 1 base; nucleotides not matched to a gene: 6. Germline-derived CDR1 and CDR2 are SGHDN and FVKESK. The CDR3 has 15 amino acids. The CDR3 spells CASSGLQGVQETQYF. The DNA for the CDR3 is TGTGCCAGCAGCGGTTTACAGGGGGTCCAAGAGACCCAGTACTTC.

The chain joins TRBV11-2 to TRBJ1-3; 7 positions match TRBD1. The germline CDR1 and CDR2 sequences are SGHAT and FQNNGV. V shed 3 bases, J shed 0 bases, and the junction held 5 bases outside the gene matches. CDR3 size: 16 residues. The chain's CDR3 is CASSLVPGGSGNTIYF. The CDR3 region has the DNA TGTGCCAGCAGCTTGGTCCCAGGGGGCTCTGGAAACACCATATATTTT.

The rearrangement uses TRBV7-9 and TRBJ2-1, with D perhaps being TRBD1 or TRBD2 (6 bases each). The V gene's germline CDR1 is SEHNR and CDR2 FQNEAQ (reference sequence). The ends were cut back, 1 base at V and 2 bases at J, with 12 bases in the middle. CDR3 size: 16 residues. CDR3: CASSLGAGGTYNEQFF. The DNA of the CDR3 is TGTGCCAGCAGCTTAGGGGCCGGGGGCACCTACAATGAGCAGTTCTTC.

This clonotype was seen only a few times. The chain combines TRBV4-3 with TRBJ1-1, with 7 bases fitting TRBD1. Trimming at V came to 3 bases and at J to 6 bases, leaving 13 bases not matched to a gene. Germline lookup yields CDR1 LGHNA and CDR2 YSLEER. The CDR3 length is 16 residues. DNA of the CDR3: TGCGCCAGCAGCCAGGATCGGTGGGACAGTGAACCTGAAGCTTTCTTT. Protein: CASSQDRWDSEPEAFF.

As DNA, the CDR3 is TGTGCCAGCAGTTACTCGATTCGGGGCCGGGAGACCCAGTACTTC. The encoded protein is CASSYSIRGRETQYF. The chain joins TRBV6-2 or TRBV6-3 to TRBJ2-5, with D perhaps given as TRBD1 or TRBD2 (5 bases each). The CDR3 covers 15 residues. V was trimmed by 0 bases and J by 5 bases, leaving 13 bases between them. Germline CDR1 and CDR2: MNHEY and SVGEGT.

The chain has TRBV6-1 and TRBJ1-4; unclear D gene. Deletions cut 6 bases from V and 1 base from J, with 6 bases between. This CDR3 comprises 13 residues. Germline lookup yields CDR1 MNHNS and CDR2 SASEGT. The CDR3 here is CASRGQTNEKLFF. In DNA, the CDR3 is TGTGCCAGCAGAGGTCAAACTAATGAAAAACTGTTTTTT.

This clonotype was counted a few times. The V call is TRBV5-1, the J call TRBJ2-3; TRBD2 might be the D (5 bases). This CDR3 is built from 16 residues. Per the germline V gene, CDR1 is SGHRS and CDR2 is YFSETQ. Trimming stripped 4 bases from V and 3 bases from J, with 18 bases between. The CDR3 DNA reads as TGCGCCAGCAGCCCTACGGTCGGGGTCGGGACAGATACGCAGTATTTT. This encodes CASSPTVGVGTDTQYF.

This rearrangement joins TRBV4-3 to TRBJ2-7; D not resolved. This CDR3 region has 15 residues. The germline V gene encodes CDR1 LGHNA and CDR2 YSLEER. V was pared by 0 bases and J by 0 bases, with 9 bases between. CDR3 nucleotide sequence: TGCGCCAGCAGCCAAGAGCTCACGAGCTCCTACGAGCAGTACTTC. Translated, it gives CASSQELTSSYEQYF.

As for this clonotype: One junction end disagrees with the germline gene, perhaps due to a read error. V usage is TRBV6-5 and J usage is TRBJ2-7, with D possibly TRBD2 on 6 matching bases. The length of the CDR3 is 11 residues. The germline V gene has CDR1 MNHEY and CDR2 SVGAGI. The CDR3 sequence is CASSTSYAQYF. As DNA, the CDR3 is TGTGCCAGCTCGACTAGTTACGCGCAGTACTTC.

This clonotype has more than one count but fewer than ten. The J gene is TRBJ1-1, the V gene TRBV12-3 or TRBV12-4; D is perhaps TRBD1 (5 bases). This CDR3 has 14 residues. The germline V and J ends were trimmed by 4 bases and 5 bases, with 14 bases remaining between them. CDR3 nucleotides: TGTGCCAGCAGTTGGGGAGGGGTAGAAACTGAAGCTTTCTTT. Its translation is CASSWGGVETEAFF.

This clonotype appeared many times. The chain carries TRBV12-3 or TRBV12-4 and TRBJ2-3; perhaps TRBD1 as D (5 bases). Trimming pared 3 bases from V and 3 bases from J, leaving 10 bases between. The CDR3 loop spans 14 amino acids. The CDR3 loop is CASSFGQGTDTQYF. CDR3 coding DNA: TGTGCCAGCAGTTTTGGCCAGGGAACAGATACGCAGTATTTT.

J is TRBJ2-7 and V is TRBV4-3; 7 nucleotides match TRBD2. V was clipped by 0 bases and J by 3 bases; unmatched bases: 5. Germline V lookup: CDR1 LGHNA, CDR2 YSLEER. This CDR3 region has 15 residues. This chain's CDR3 is CASSQEREIFYEQYF. The CDR3, as DNA: TGCGCCAGCAGCCAAGAGCGGGAGATTTTCTACGAGCAGTACTTC.

In its sample, this clonotype was seen many times. The genes are TRBV29-1 and TRBJ2-3, with 9 bases aligning to TRBD2. Germline lookup yields CDR1 SQVTM and CDR2 ANQGSEA. CDR3 size: 15 residues. With V trimmed by 3 bases and J by 2 bases, 6 bases remained unmatched. In DNA, the CDR3 is TGCAGCGTTGACAGTAGCGGGAGATACACAGATACGCAGTATTTT. Its protein is CSVDSSGRYTDTQYF.

This clonotype turned up a few times. The V gene is TRBV4-1, the J gene TRBJ2-2; D ambiguous. The CDR3 spans 14 residues. Germline V CDR1 and CDR2: MGHRA, YSYEKL. The V end was cut by 4 bases, the J end by 6 bases, with 12 bases between. CDR3 sequence reads: CASSPWVFAGELFF. The CDR3 DNA is TGCGCCAGCAGCCCCTGGGTCTTCGCCGGGGAGCTGTTTTTT.

The table lists this clonotype with many counts. The V and J genes are TRBV29-1 and TRBJ2-7; TRBD1 aligns across 7 bases. Losses at the gene ends were 5 bases for V and 4 bases for J; bases not matched to a gene: 2. CDR3 size: 11 residues. Germline V CDR1 and CDR2: SQVTM, ANQGSEA. CDR3 region: CSVRDSYEQYF. CDR3 nucleotides: TGCAGCGTTAGGGACAGTTACGAGCAGTACTTC.

The chain carries TRBV7-6 and TRBJ2-1; possibly TRBD2 for D (5 bases). The CDR3 is 15 amino acids. The ends were cut back, 5 bases at V and 8 bases at J, with 19 bases in the middle. In germline, CDR1 is SGHVS, CDR2 FNYEAQ. CDR3 sequence reads: CASSPTAGGRDEQFF. CDR3 DNA: TGTGCCAGCAGCCCCACCGCGGGCGGTAGGGATGAGCAGTTCTTC.

This clonotype was counted a few times. The CDR3 DNA reads TGTGCCAGCAGCCCGAATTTTTACGAGCAGTACTTC. Amino acid sequence: CASSPNFYEQYF. The rearrangement links TRBV6-6 to TRBJ2-7; D remains ambiguous. The V gene lost 6 bases and the J gene lost 4 bases, with 10 bases spanning the gap. The CDR3 totals 12 residues. The germline V gene has CDR1 MNHNY and CDR2 SVGAGI (reference sequence).

The chain has TRBV11-2 and TRBJ1-1, with D perhaps TRBD1 (5 bases). CDR3 length equals 14 residues. Germline-derived CDR1 and CDR2 are SGHAT and FQNNGV. Between the trimmed V and J ends, which lost 0 bases and 8 bases, there was a span of 13 bases. The DNA for the CDR3 is TGTGCCAGCAGCTTAGATTGGGACGGTAAAGAAGCTTTCTTT. It encodes CASSLDWDGKEAFF.

This clonotype was picked up a small number of times. The chain joins TRBV2 to TRBJ1-3; D remains ambiguous. The V end lost 1 base, the J end lost 0 bases, and 7 bases lay between the germline ends. This CDR3 comprises 15 residues. Germline-derived CDR1 and CDR2 are SNHLY and FYNNEI. The CDR3 loop reads CASSEGVSSGNTIYF. The CDR3 coding sequence is TGTGCCAGCAGTGAAGGGGTCAGCTCTGGAAACACCATATATTTT.

Comments on this clonotype: No DNA is shown, since the ends of the CDR3 on it are uncertain; the CDR3 is the one TCRdb lists. The V call is TRBV6-2 or TRBV6-3, the J call TRBJ2-3; the table's D gene call, TRBD2, was not cross checked with the DNA. The CDR3 extends over 11 residues, inclusive of both ends. Germline V lookup: CDR1 MNHEY, CDR2 SVGEGT. The CDR3 sequence is CASVGSGTKLF.

The chain combines TRBV3-1 with TRBJ2-1; D not resolved. Germline CDR1 and CDR2: LGHDT and YNNKEL (reference sequence). The V gene lost 1 base and the J gene lost 1 base, with 17 bases spanning the gap. This CDR3 is built from 18 residues. CDR3 nucleotides: TGTGCCAGCAGCCAAGGCACCTTTAGTAGTCTGTCCTACAATGAGCAGTTCTTC. It specifies CASSQGTFSSLSYNEQFF.

This clonotype occurred a few times. The chain has TRBV4-1 and TRBJ1-3, with TRBD1 as a possible D gene (5 bases). The V and J ends lost 5 bases and 2 bases respectively, with 19 bases between them. CDR3 length: 17 amino acids. Germline lookup yields CDR1 MGHRA and CDR2 YSYEKL. The CDR3 loop is CASSYYDNDRTGNTIYF. The CDR3 DNA is TGCGCCAGCAGCTACTATGACAACGACAGAACTGGAAACACCATATATTTT.

The V call is TRBV28, the J call TRBJ2-3; 11 bases are a match to TRBD2. Germline CDR1 is MDHEN and CDR2 is SYDVKM. The J segment lost 5 bases and the V segment lost 7 bases, leaving 8 bases of the junction unmatched. The CDR3 runs to 15 residues. The CDR3 sequence: CASTSGRTFRDTQYF. Here the CDR3 DNA reads TGTGCCAGCACTAGCGGGAGGACCTTTCGAGATACGCAGTATTTT.

This clonotype was seen only a few times. V is TRBV12-3 or TRBV12-4 and J is TRBJ2-1; 13 bases match TRBD2. The ends lost 3 bases at V and 9 bases at J; junction bases unmatched: 5. CDR3 length: 15 amino acids. CDR3 residues: CASSLGLAGYGEQFF. In DNA, the CDR3 is TGTGCCAGCAGTTTGGGACTAGCGGGGTACGGTGAGCAGTTCTTC.

V usage is TRBV15 and J usage is TRBJ2-3; the match to TRBD1 covers 8 bases. CDR1 and CDR2 (germline): LNHNV, YYDKDF (reference sequence). J was trimmed by 3 bases and V by 5 bases; bases with no gene match: 7. This CDR3 is built from 15 residues. The CDR3 coding sequence is TGTGCCACCAGCGAGCAGGACAGGGAAACAGATACGCAGTATTTT. Translated, it gives CATSEQDRETDTQYF.

The sample holds a few counts of this clonotype. The chain employs TRBV6-1 and TRBJ2-2; 10 nucleotides line up with TRBD1. This CDR3 has 15 residues. V shed 5 bases and J 5 bases; nucleotides not matched to a gene: 5. Germline values: CDR1 MNHNS, CDR2 SASEGT. The CDR3 region is CASSIRDRGTGELFF. CDR3 DNA sequence: TGTGCCAGCAGTATCCGGGACAGGGGAACCGGGGAGCTGTTTTTT.

This clonotype was recorded a few times. V gene TRBV21-1 combines with J gene TRBJ2-7. TRBV21-1 is assigned pseudogene status. There are 12 residues in the CDR3. The CDR3 loop reads CASSKASYEQYF. CDR3 coding DNA: TGTGCCAGCAGCAAAGCATCCTACGAGCAGTACTTC.

This clonotype was seen more than once but under ten times. This sequence joins TRBV7-2 and TRBJ2-7; the D gene is possibly TRBD1 (5 bases). CDR3 length: 15 amino acids. V lost 7 bases and J lost 2, with 18 bases in between. CDR1 and CDR2 (germline): SGHTA, FQGNSA. The CDR3 loop reads CASTFSGALTYEQYF. The CDR3 DNA reads TGTGCCAGCACCTTTAGTGGGGCCTTAACCTACGAGCAGTACTTC.